Listed here are 22 T cell receptor beta chains from one sample, sequenced in a study of PD-1 blockade in classical Hodgkin lymphoma. TCRdb's copy holds only in-frame clones and misses some; the assay was immunoSEQ multiplex PCR. The sample has under 60,000 clones, 73% seen once. In every patient, relapse followed autologous stem cell transplantation, while exposure to brentuximab vedotin differed. The sequencing used peripheral blood mononuclear cells (PBMCs), collected before the second cycle of nivolumab. The receptors were sampled from a human donor with classical Hodgkin lymphoma.

The V and J genes are TRBV28 and TRBJ1-5; D may be TRBD1 (5 bases). The CDR3 runs to 14 residues. The V and J ends lost 6 bases and 9 bases respectively, with 18 bases between them. Germline V gene data show CDR1 as MDHEN and CDR2 as SYDVKM. In DNA form, the CDR3 reads TGTGCCAGCAGGGGGGGACTTTGGGGAGGGCCCCAGCATTTT. It yields the protein CASRGGLWGGPQHF.

The chain combines TRBV5-6 with TRBJ2-7, with TRBD1 matching 9 bases. V gave up 2 bases and J gave up 8 bases; unmatched junction bases: 8. The CDR3 is 14 residues long. Germline CDR1 reads SGHDT; CDR2 reads YYEEEE. In DNA, the CDR3 is TGTGCCAGCAGCTTCCCGGGACAGGGTAATCAGCAGTACTTC. This sequence encodes CASSFPGQGNQQYF. Full variable domain (rest looked up from reference TRBV5-6 and TRBJ2-7): DAGVTQSPTHLIKTRGQQVTLRCSPKSGHDTVSWYQQALGQGPQFIFQYYEEEERQRGNFPDRFSGHQFPNYSSELNVNALLLGDSALYLCASSFPGQGNQQYFGPGTRLTVT.

CDR3 DNA: TGCGCCAGCAGCCTCAGGGGGACGGCGGACACCATATATTTT. This codes for CASSLRGTADTIYF. This chain connects TRBV5-1 to TRBJ1-3, with TRBD1 matching 7 bases. The V and J ends lost 4 bases and 8 bases, in that order; junction bases with no gene match: 9. CDR1 is SGHRS, CDR2 YFSETQ, per germline. The CDR3 contains 14 residues.

The rearrangement uses TRBV6-5 and TRBJ1-5; 7 bases align to TRBD1. The CDR3 consists of 14 residues. V dropped 4 bases and J dropped 7; count of bases not matched to a gene: 7. CDR1 and CDR2 from the germline V gene are MNHEY and SVGAGI. The CDR3 loop is CASSSDWTGQPQHF. DNA of the CDR3: TGTGCCAGCAGTTCCGATTGGACAGGCCAGCCCCAGCATTTT.

This clone has just a few counts. The rearrangement uses TRBV6-5 and TRBJ1-5, with D uncertain. The CDR3 has 13 residues. Trimming cost V 4 bases and J 3 bases, with 7 bases left between them. Germline V gene lookup returns CDR1 MNHEY and CDR2 SVGAGI. The CDR3 protein is CASSWGANQPQHF. In DNA, the CDR3 is TGTGCCAGCAGTTGGGGTGCCAATCAGCCCCAGCATTTT.

The gene calls are TRBV14 and TRBJ2-7, with D tentatively TRBD2 (5 bases). This CDR3 has 13 residues. Trimming stripped 1 base from V and 6 bases from J, with 10 bases between. The V gene's germline CDR1 is SGHDN and CDR2 FVKESK. The CDR3 here is CASSQGNGIEQYF. For the CDR3, the DNA is TGTGCCAGCAGCCAAGGGAACGGGATCGAGCAGTACTTC.

The CDR3 sequence: CASSLGRSGPYPYNEQFF. The CDR3, as DNA: TGTGCCAGCAGCTTGGGGCGTAGCGGGCCCTACCCATACAATGAGCAGTTCTTC. This sequence joins TRBV7-8 and TRBJ2-1; 7 bases map to TRBD2. Losses at the gene ends were 3 bases for V and 4 bases for J; bases not matched to a gene: 15. This CDR3 is built from 18 residues. The V gene's germline CDR1 is SGHVS and CDR2 FQNEAQ.

This clone was seen once. The chain is built from TRBV15 and TRBJ2-1; D not certain. V was trimmed by 1 base and J by 8 bases, leaving 12 bases between them. Germline CDR1 is LNHNV and CDR2 is YYDKDF (reference sequence). This CDR3 is built from 14 residues. CDR3 region: CATSRGVITDEQFF. In DNA form, the CDR3 reads TGTGCCACCAGCAGAGGGGTAATCACCGATGAGCAGTTCTTC.

This chain uses TRBV18 with TRBJ2-5, with 7 nucleotides matching TRBD2. The CDR3 length is 16 residues. V lost 0 bases, J lost 7 bases, and 11 bases stayed unmatched. The germline CDR1 and CDR2 sequences are KGHSH and LQKENI. The CDR3 sequence is CASSPPMGGPWVTQYF. CDR3 nucleotides: TGTGCCAGCTCACCACCGATGGGAGGGCCCTGGGTGACCCAGTACTTC. Complete variable domain (other parts from reference TRBV18 and TRBJ2-5): NAGVMQNPRHLVRRRGQEARLRCSPMKGHSHVYWYRQLPEEGLKFMVYLQKENIIDESGMPKERFSAEFPKEGPSILRIQQVVRGDSAAYFCASSPPMGGPWVTQYFGPGTRLLVL.

The chain couples TRBV6-5 to TRBJ2-2; either TRBD1 or TRBD2 may fit D (5 bases each). V lost 6 bases and J 4 bases, leaving 15 bases between the germline ends. In germline, CDR1 is MNHEY, CDR2 SVGAGI. The CDR3 has 15 amino acids. The DNA of the CDR3 is TGTGCCAGCAGAGCCGGGACCCTCTCCACCGGGGAGCTGTTTTTT. Amino acids: CASRAGTLSTGELFF.

V usage is TRBV7-8 and J usage is TRBJ2-1; 9 bases fit TRBD1. The V and J ends lost 2 bases and 5 bases, in that order; junction bases with no gene match: 1. CDR1 and CDR2 (germline): SGHVS, FQNEAQ. The CDR3 has 14 amino acids. The CDR3 sequence is CASSLRQGDNEQFF. The CDR3 bases are TGTGCCAGCAGCTTAAGACAGGGGGACAATGAGCAGTTCTTC. Full variable domain (remainder filled in from reference TRBV7-8 and TRBJ2-1): GAGVSQSPRYKVAKRGQDVALRCDPISGHVSLFWYQQALGQGPEFLTYFQNEAQLDKSGLPSDRFFAERPEGSVSTLKIQRTQQEDSAVYLCASSLRQGDNEQFFGPGTRLTVL.

This chain uses TRBV7-2 with TRBJ2-1, with D possibly TRBD2 on 5 matching bases. V was cut by 5 bases and J by 0 bases, with 11 bases left in between. The CDR3 contains 15 residues. Germline V gene lookup returns CDR1 SGHTA and CDR2 FQGNSA. The CDR3 region has the DNA TGTGCCAGCAGCCCACTAGGGAGCTCCTACAATGAGCAGTTCTTC. Translating it yields CASSPLGSSYNEQFF.

This clone was seen a handful of times. This rearrangement joins TRBV10-3 to TRBJ2-5, with D possibly TRBD1 on 8 matching bases. Per germline, CDR1 ENHRY and CDR2 SYGVKD. The V end was cut by 5 bases, the J end by 9 bases, with 19 bases between. The CDR3 contains 14 residues. This CDR3 is CAISRGTGGLAQYF. The CDR3 nucleotides are TGTGCCATCAGTAGGGGGACAGGCGGACTAGCCCAGTACTTC.

The chain combines TRBV6-5 with TRBJ2-1, with D possibly called TRBD1 or TRBD2 (5 bases each). There are 13 residues in the CDR3. V was clipped by 1 base and J by 16 bases, with 17 bases between them. CDR1 MNHEY and CDR2 SVGAGI come from the germline V gene. The CDR3 sequence: CASSYLSGGTSFF. The CDR3 region has the DNA TGTGCCAGCAGTTACTTATCTGGTGGGACGAGCTTCTTC.

The chain has TRBV6-5 and TRBJ1-4; 7 positions agree with TRBD1. Germline-derived CDR1 and CDR2 are MNHEY and SVGAGI. The CDR3 is 14 amino acids. The V gene end was trimmed by 6 bases and the J gene end by 8 bases; junction bases not matched to a gene: 9. The CDR3 region is CASSPGQVGEKLFF. CDR3 nucleotide sequence: TGTGCCAGCAGCCCAGGACAGGTGGGGGAAAAACTGTTTTTT.

Only one count was recorded for this clone. V and J are TRBV18 and TRBJ1-2, with D perhaps matching TRBD1 (6 bases). CDR3 length: 17 residues. Trimming removed 0 bases at V and 1 base at J, with 15 bases between. Germline lookup yields CDR1 KGHSH and CDR2 LQKENI. The CDR3 DNA reads TGTGCCAGCTCACCACCGCTGGGGGCCCTTGATAACTATGGCTACACCTTC. Translating it yields CASSPPLGALDNYGYTF.

In this sample, this clone turned up a few times. The chain joins TRBV27 to TRBJ2-1; a weak D match, TRBD1 (6 bases). This CDR3 is built from 16 residues. Germline V lookup: CDR1 MNHEY, CDR2 SMNVEV (reference sequence). Trimming left V 2 bases short and J 7 bases short, with 18 bases between. As DNA, the CDR3 is TGTGCCAGCAGTTTAACCCCGGGACAAAACCTTAATGAGCAGTTCTTC. This gives the protein CASSLTPGQNLNEQFF.

The V gene is TRBV7-2, the J gene TRBJ2-3; 8 positions match TRBD2. There are 16 residues in the CDR3. The germline V gene encodes CDR1 SGHTA and CDR2 FQGNSA. Trimming cost V 2 bases and J 0 bases; bases outside gene matches: 4. The CDR3 loop reads CASSLRPSGSTDTQYF. CDR3 nucleotide sequence: TGTGCCAGCAGCTTAAGGCCTAGCGGGAGCACAGATACGCAGTATTTT.

The chain has TRBV23-1 and TRBJ1-4; D is perhaps TRBD1 (5 bases). TRBV23-1 is recorded as an ORF, its role being uncertain. The V end lost 4 bases, the J end lost 3 bases, and 9 bases lay between the germline ends. This CDR3 comprises 14 residues. The CDR3 DNA reads TGCGCCAGCAGTCTCGAGACAGCTAATGAAAAACTGTTTTTT. Its protein product is CASSLETANEKLFF.

This clone came up a few times. This sequence joins TRBV10-3 and TRBJ2-2; 7 bases fit TRBD1. Trimming cost V 6 bases and J 3 bases; bases outside gene matches: 4. There are 14 residues in the CDR3. Germline values: CDR1 ENHRY, CDR2 SYGVKD. The CDR3 here is CAIRPGTDTGELFF. The CDR3 DNA reads as TGTGCCATCAGACCCGGGACAGACACCGGGGAGCTGTTTTTT.

The chain uses TRBV7-2 and TRBJ2-3; the match to TRBD2 covers 14 bases. CDR3 length equals 17 residues. The V gene's germline CDR1 is SGHTA and CDR2 FQGNSA. With 1 base clipped from V and 6 bases from J, the junction kept 6 bases outside the gene matches. The CDR3 sequence: CASSLGTSGGPMDTQYF. DNA for the CDR3: TGTGCCAGCAGCTTAGGGACTAGCGGGGGGCCCATGGATACGCAGTATTTT.

The genes are TRBV4-3 and TRBJ2-2; D possibly uses TRBD1 or TRBD2 (6 bases each). Germline V gives CDR1 LGHNA, CDR2 YSLEER. V was cut by 4 bases and J by 4 bases, with 10 bases left in between. The CDR3 is 14 amino acids. The DNA for the CDR3 is TGCGCCAGCAGCCTCGGGGGCCCCACCGGGGAGCTGTTTTTT. This codes for CASSLGGPTGELFF.